This TCR beta chain was sequenced in a study of identical twins (dated by TCRdb to the mid-2010s). For the study in its entirety: To test whether fetal clonotypes persist, this study deep-sequenced TCR alpha and beta repertoires from monozygotic twins, from unrelated adults of various ages, and from cord blood. To rule out contamination, the twin experiments were replicated at different times with different library preparation protocols. What the research found in general, with its limitations: Compared with coincidental sharing between unrelated individuals, out-of-frame TCR alpha sequences shared between twins showed an excess of sequences with low generation probability. Abundant cord blood beta clonotypes carried fewer insertions; young adult naive repertoires showed a weaker similar trend, while memory repertoires showed none. Because the same donors could not be followed over many years, the conclusions depended on cross-sectional statistical analysis. The excess sharing between twins in beta out-of-frame sequences was weaker because fewer shared sequences reduced the signal-to-noise ratio. Out-of-frame TCR alpha sharing in monozygotic twins was systematically underestimated by recombination models, whereas sharing between unrelated individuals was in agreement with the recombination models. Zero-insertion analyses could be partly confounded by invariant T cells such as MAIT and iNKT, though diverse VJ usage argued against such confounding for most clonotypes.

The CDR3, from cysteine to phenylalanine, totals 17 residues. Kept here is only the CDR3 DNA, which spans 51 bases and is read in frame from base 1. The germline V gene sets CDR1 to SGHTA and CDR2 to FQGNSA. Trimming costs V 4 bases and J 0 bases, and their ends lie 16 bases apart. Every donor in the study was a healthy Caucasian. Three pairs of female monozygotic twins, all aged about 18 to 30 years, made up the twin cohort. Miltenyi CD45RO+ enrichment and human naive T-cell isolation kits were used to isolate memory (CD45RO+) and naive T cells from PBMC. This clonotype came up a few times. What this receptor recognizes is not known. No quality values exist for individual bases; no much larger clone is one base distant. Libraries came from 5' RACE. The sequencing machine was an Illumina HiSeq 2000. A universal primer binding site was added through template switching, and the final cDNA carried a unique molecular identifier so that TCR cDNA molecules could be counted accurately. First-strand cDNA for TCR alpha and beta chains was synthesized from specific primers in the conserved constant-segment region. To control for contamination, every cDNA library carried two barcodes: a SMART-Mk sample barcode plus Illumina barcodes. TruSeq adapter sequences, together with Illumina sample barcodes, were added in two successive PCR steps. The TCR alpha and beta cDNA libraries were sequenced on the Illumina HiSeq platform using custom primers. The paper's data handling went like this. Unique molecular identifiers were extracted from raw reads with MiGEC, and CDR3 positions were determined with MiXCR. For each individual, recombination models were inferred using an EM algorithm with the repgenHMM and IGoR tools. The tcR package in R was used for shared clonotype analysis, with sharing normalized by the product of cloneset sizes. To study raw recombination without the effects of thymic and clonal selection, out-of-frame nonproductive sequences were analyzed. Through fastp at Q25 and MiXCR, TCRdb rebuilt clones from the public reads, retaining in-frame beta chains. Entries that share a CDR3 protein sequence are merged under the most common genes and DNA. TCRdb, not the original authors, processed these V and J calls. The sample records 220,000 or so distinct CDR3 sequences, about 7% of which are singletons. The ten most abundant clones make up around 3.4% of the sample.

This same sample was also part of a study on yellow fever vaccine responses in identical twins. Drawing on the second study: According to the authors, the vaccine-induced T cell response in identical twins seemed to be partly convergent and partly specific to each individual. In the study, vaccine-responding T cell clones were precisely tracked in identical twins.

Sequenced input: memory (CD45RO+) T cells sorted from blood. The cell subset or site label corresponds to: CD45RO+ enriched T cells. The chain uses TRBV7-2 and TRBJ2-1, with a weak D call of TRBD1 (7 bases match). The clonotype was recovered from a woman between 18 and 30 years old in good health. In nucleotides, the sequence is TGTGCCAGCAGCTCCAGGGGGGCAGGGAGCTCCTACAATGAGCAGTTCTTC. It translates to CASSSRGAGSSYNEQFF.